This T cell receptor (beta chain) was recovered during a study of CD8+ T cells in alopecia areata. cDNA prepared by RNA extraction and subsequent reverse transcription served as the template for sequencing. The data were produced by immunoSEQ multiplex PCR, yet TCRdb's version contains in-frame clones alone and is incomplete. The top ten hold roughly 5.8% of the sample, which has 200,000 or so clones, 58% seen once. CDR1 SGHRS and CDR2 YFSETQ come from the germline V gene. Trimming took 4 bases from V and 0 from J, leaving 8 bases between them. The CDR3 totals 14 residues. As for treatment: oral pan-JAK inhibitor, 5-10 mg twice daily.

V usage is TRBV5-1 and J usage is TRBJ2-1; D gene unclear. The receptor was derived from a human donor with alopecia areata. Sequences were derived from CD4+ T cells sorted from blood, sampled at week 24, from a patient treated with tofacitinib. CDR3 sequence (DNA): TGCGCCAGCAGCCTCGGACCCTCCTACAATGAGCAGTTCTTC. This encodes CASSLGPSYNEQFF.